Listed below are T cell receptor beta chains from one sample, sequenced in a study of PD-L1 blockade in urothelial cancer. TCRdb's table, derived via immunoSEQ multiplex PCR, lists solely in-frame clones and lacks some. The sample has about 130,000 clones, more than 75% seen once. The sample here was PBMCs, taken around atezolizumab (anti-PD-L1) treatment. These receptors were collected from a man aged 50 to 59 with urothelial cancer. Each CDR3 is given with its conserved first and last residue. Each record gives: J gene, V gene, D gene, clone size, CDR3 DNA, CDR3 protein. The D gene is left open where the match is weak. The listing skips clone size in some rows; elsewhere it reads once, few, many or a size class.

J gene: TRBJ1-2
V gene: TRBV2
D gene: TRBD1
clone size: .
CDR3 DNA: TGTGCCAGCAGTTGGGACAGGGTCTATGGCTACACCTTC
CDR3 protein: CASSWDRVYGYTF

J gene: TRBJ2-1
V gene: TRBV29-1
D gene: .
clone size: .
CDR3 DNA: TGCAGCGTGGTCACCGGGAGAAGCTACGATGAGCAGTTCTTC
CDR3 protein: CSVVTGRSYDEQFF

J gene: TRBJ2-7
V gene: TRBV27
D gene: TRBD2
clone size: .
CDR3 DNA: TGTGCCAGCAGTTTAAGACTAGCGGGGGTAGGCGAGCAGTACTTC
CDR3 protein: CASSLRLAGVGEQYF

J gene: TRBJ2-7
V gene: TRBV25-1
D gene: TRBD2
clone size: .
CDR3 DNA: TGTGCCAGCAGTGAAGGAGGTCTAGCGGGTTCCTACGAGCAGTACTTC
CDR3 protein: CASSEGGLAGSYEQYF

J gene: TRBJ1-2
V gene: TRBV28
D gene: .
clone size: .
CDR3 DNA: TGTGCCAGCAGTTTATATACTCCGCGATCCGGCTATGGCTACACCTTC
CDR3 protein: CASSLYTPRSGYGYTF

J gene: TRBJ1-2
V gene: TRBV19
D gene: TRBD1
clone size: once
CDR3 DNA: TGTGCCAGTAAATCCGAGGCAGGGACAGGATTCGATCGGGACACCTTC
CDR3 protein: CASKSEAGTGFDRDTF

J gene: TRBJ1-4
V gene: TRBV7-2
D gene: .
clone size: .
CDR3 DNA: TGTGCCAGCAGCTTGGGGACTCGTGAAAAACTGTTTTTT
CDR3 protein: CASSLGTREKLFF

J gene: TRBJ1-1
V gene: TRBV18
D gene: TRBD1
clone size: .
CDR3 DNA: TGTGCCAGCTCACTGGGACAGGCGAACACTGAAGCTTTCTTT
CDR3 protein: CASSLGQANTEAFF

J gene: TRBJ2-7
V gene: TRBV11-2
D gene: .
clone size: .
CDR3 DNA: TGTGCCAGCAGCTTTAGCCCCTCGCGGCCACCCTACGAGCAGTACTTC
CDR3 protein: CASSFSPSRPPYEQYF

J gene: TRBJ2-7
V gene: TRBV21-1
D gene: .
clone size: .
CDR3 DNA: TGTGCCAGCAGCCGGACGGGCCAGGGGGCCCACTCGGGCGAGCAGTACTTC
CDR3 protein: CASSRTGQGAHSGEQYF

J gene: TRBJ2-1
V gene: TRBV5-1
D gene: TRBD1
clone size: .
CDR3 DNA: TGCGCCAGCAGCTCGGCGACAGGGAGCTCCTACAATGAGCAGTTCTTC
CDR3 protein: CASSSATGSSYNEQFF

J gene: TRBJ1-1
V gene: TRBV30
D gene: TRBD1
clone size: .
CDR3 DNA: TGTGCCTGGGGGACAGGGGTTGAAGCTTTCTTT
CDR3 protein: CAWGTGVEAFF

J gene: TRBJ1-5
V gene: TRBV5-1
D gene: .
clone size: .
CDR3 DNA: TGCGCCAGCAGCTTGGAAGGTTTGGAGAATCAGCCCCAGCATTTT
CDR3 protein: CASSLEGLENQPQHF

J gene: TRBJ2-1
V gene: TRBV5-1
D gene: .
clone size: .
CDR3 DNA: TGCGCCAGCAGCTTGGGAGGGAGTGATCGTAATGAGCAGTTCTTC
CDR3 protein: CASSLGGSDRNEQFF

J gene: TRBJ1-4
V gene: TRBV5-4
D gene: .
clone size: .
CDR3 DNA: TGTGCCAGCAGCTTGCGGGAAAGGTCTAATGAAAAACTGTTTTTT
CDR3 protein: CASSLRERSNEKLFF

J gene: TRBJ1-4
V gene: TRBV5-1
D gene: .
clone size: .
CDR3 DNA: TGCGCCAGCAGACGATCCGTGGCGGCAACTAATGAAAAACTGTTTTTT
CDR3 protein: CASRRSVAATNEKLFF

J gene: TRBJ2-1
V gene: TRBV7-8
D gene: .
clone size: .
CDR3 DNA: TGTGCCAGCAGCTTACCGCCTAGCTCCTACAATGAGCAGTTCTTC
CDR3 protein: CASSLPPSSYNEQFF

J gene: TRBJ2-1
V gene: TRBV30
D gene: .
clone size: many
CDR3 DNA: TGTGCCTGGAGTCCGGGGTCAGCCTACAATGAGCAGTTCTTC
CDR3 protein: CAWSPGSAYNEQFF

J gene: TRBJ2-1
V gene: TRBV6-6
D gene: TRBD2
clone size: .
CDR3 DNA: TGTGCCAGCAGTCCCCCCCCGGGAGGCTACAATGAGCAGTTCTTC
CDR3 protein: CASSPPPGGYNEQFF

J gene: TRBJ2-1
V gene: TRBV28
D gene: TRBD2
clone size: .
CDR3 DNA: TGTGCCAGCACCATAACTAGCGCCAGCTCCTACAATGAACAGTTCTTC
CDR3 protein: CASTITSASSYNEQFF

J gene: TRBJ2-1
V gene: TRBV13
D gene: TRBD2
clone size: .
CDR3 DNA: TGTGCCAGCAGCTTTATTCTACTAGCGCGGGTCAATGAGCAGTTCTTC
CDR3 protein: CASSFILLARVNEQFF

J gene: TRBJ1-5
V gene: TRBV2
D gene: TRBD1
clone size: few
CDR3 DNA: TGTGCCAGCAGTAAACAGGGGGCTGTTGGCAATCAGCCCCAGCATTTT
CDR3 protein: CASSKQGAVGNQPQHF

J gene: TRBJ2-4
V gene: TRBV7-2
D gene: TRBD2
clone size: .
CDR3 DNA: TGTGCCAGCAGCCCCGGGACTAGCGGAGCCCCCTCCAAAAACATTCAGTACTTC
CDR3 protein: CASSPGTSGAPSKNIQYF